The clone carrying this T cell receptor beta chain was observed once. The antigen is undetermined. These data are taken from a study of T cells in tuberculosis. Study summary: CD1B tetramers identified T cells specific for mycobacterial lipid GMM. Blood was taken before or within 7 days of anti-tuberculosis therapy.

Study results and limitations: Cases with active tuberculosis were adults, while controls were adolescents.

Trimming left V 6 bases short and J 0 bases short, with 12 bases between. Germline assignment: CDR1 MDHEN and CDR2 SYDVKM. This CDR3 is 15 amino acids long. Time point noted: new active TB diagnosis, blood taken before or within 7 days of starting treatment. Each clinical donor contributed on average around 100,000 T cells from unsorted cryopreserved PBMC. Method: immunoSEQ multiplex PCR; TCRdb's copy keeps in-frame clones and lacks some. The data hold about 34,000 clones, with 80% to 95% observed a single time. The input for sequencing was PBMCs, taken at tuberculosis diagnosis. The sequence derives from an adult with tuberculosis. The chain couples TRBV28 to TRBJ1-3, with a tentative D call TRBD1 (5 bases). The CDR3 region is CASRDNLSSGNTIYF. The DNA of the CDR3 is TGTGCCAGCAGGGACAATCTCTCCTCTGGAAACACCATATATTTT.